The present T cell receptor beta chain was sequenced within a study of blood T cell repertoires in COVID-19. Across the whole study: Sources were T cells, B-cell-depleted T cells, or PBMCs; the material itself was cDNA or gDNA.

Germline V gene data show CDR1 as SGDLS and CDR2 as YYNGEE. The V gene lost 2 bases and the J gene lost 8 bases, with 14 bases spanning the gap. This CDR3 spans 14 amino acids. The repertoire was sequenced with immunoSEQ multiplex PCR; TCRdb's copy has only in-frame clones and lacks some. The table lists roughly 170,000 clones, about 86% of them singletons. The receptor's source is a man between 65 and 79 years old with active or convalescent COVID-19. The chain joins TRBV9 to TRBJ2-1; TRBD1 is a possible D gene (5 bases). Sequencing was done on a sample of peripheral blood. CDR3 nucleotide sequence: TGTGCCAGCAGCGTGGGGCCCTCGCTTGATGAGCAGTTCTTC. Translation: CASSVGPSLDEQFF. Full variable domain (outside the CDR3, taken from reference TRBV9 and TRBJ2-1): DSGVTQTPKHLITATGQRVTLRCSPRSGDLSVYWYQQSLDQGLQFLIQYYNGEERAKGNILERFSAQQFPDLHSELNLSSLELGDSALYFCASSVGPSLDEQFFGPGTRLTVL.